A single sample gave rise to the 13 T cell receptor beta chains below, sequenced in a study of blood T cell repertoires in COVID-19. Sequencing was performed with immunoSEQ multiplex PCR; in TCRdb, only in-frame clones are kept and a portion is missing. Here the sample spans roughly 97,000 clones, 70% to 85% being singletons. Sequences were obtained from peripheral blood. The receptors stem from an elderly woman with active or convalescent COVID-19.

This chain uses TRBV5-8 with TRBJ2-3; 7 bases match TRBD2. Germline lookup yields CDR1 SGHTS and CDR2 YDEGEE. This CDR3 spans 17 amino acids. After removal of 0 bases from V and 1 base from J, the junction contained 8 bases not matched to a gene. This CDR3 reads CASSLVGGTFRTDTQYF. The CDR3 bases are TGTGCCAGCAGCTTGGTGGGGGGGACCTTCCGCACAGATACGCAGTATTTT.

The gene calls are TRBV2 and TRBJ1-2, with D unclear. This CDR3 comprises 14 residues. The V end lost 6 bases, the J end lost 8 bases, and 19 bases lay between the germline ends. Germline V gene data show CDR1 as SNHLY and CDR2 as FYNNEI. The CDR3 DNA is TGTGCCAGCAGGGTCCGGACGGGATTCGAAGGCTACACCTTC. It yields the protein CASRVRTGFEGYTF.

The V gene is TRBV18, the J gene TRBJ1-2, with 9 bases fitting TRBD1. This CDR3 has 13 residues. From germline, CDR1 is KGHSH and CDR2 LQKENI. The V segment lost 4 bases and the J segment 6 bases; nucleotides outside the gene matches: 3. The CDR3 bases are TGTGCCAGCTCACAGGGACAGGGCGATGGCTACACCTTC. Protein sequence: CASSQGQGDGYTF.

The V call is TRBV5-1, the J call TRBJ1-1; possibly TRBD1 for D (5 bases). The ends were cut back, 3 bases at V and 1 base at J, with 19 bases in the middle. The germline CDR1 and CDR2 sequences are SGHRS and YFSETQ. The CDR3 extends over 17 amino acids. The CDR3: CASSSSWGVKGNTEAFF. As DNA, the CDR3 is TGCGCCAGCAGCTCATCGTGGGGGGTAAAAGGGAACACTGAAGCTTTCTTT.

This chain links TRBV6-6 with TRBJ1-1, with 7 bases fitting TRBD1. The junction had 6 bases not matched to a gene; V was cut back by 8 bases and J by 3 bases. The CDR3 sequence is 13 residues long. Germline CDR1 is MNHNY and CDR2 is SVGAGI (reference sequence). The CDR3 nucleotides read TGTGCCAGCTCGACAGGGCTTCACACTGAAGCTTTCTTT. This sequence encodes CASSTGLHTEAFF.

This chain uses TRBV2 with TRBJ1-1, with D tentatively TRBD1 (6 bases). The germline V and J ends were trimmed by 3 bases and 8 bases, with 10 bases remaining between them. CDR1 and CDR2 (germline): SNHLY, FYNNEI. This CDR3 has 12 residues. CDR3 loop: CASSDRGREAFF. CDR3 DNA sequence: TGTGCCAGCAGTGACAGGGGTAGGGAAGCTTTCTTT.

This sequence joins TRBV15 and TRBJ1-1; 7 nucleotides agree with TRBD1. The germline V gene encodes CDR1 LNHNV and CDR2 YYDKDF (reference sequence). With 1 base clipped from V and 1 base from J, the junction kept 6 bases outside the gene matches. The CDR3 is 16 residues long. Here the CDR3 DNA reads TGTGCCACCAGCAGAGGTCCCGGGACAGAGAACACTGAAGCTTTCTTT. Its translation: CATSRGPGTENTEAFF.

This CDR3 reads CASSQDTGSPYGYTF. CDR3 DNA: TGCGCCAGCAGCCAAGATACAGGAAGTCCTTACGGCTACACCTTC. The V call is TRBV4-1, the J call TRBJ1-2, with D possibly matching TRBD1 (5 bases). The CDR3 has 15 residues. Trimming shortened V by 0 bases and J by 8 bases, and 16 bases separated the two germline ends. CDR1 is MGHRA, CDR2 YSYEKL, per germline.

The V and J genes are TRBV21-1 and TRBJ2-5; the table gives TRBD2 as D, unverified against the DNA. TRBV21-1 is reported as a pseudogene. The CDR3 spans 15 residues. The CDR3 coding sequence is TGTGCCAGCAGCCCCCGACTAGCCCATATTCGGTCCCAGTACTTC. Its protein product is CASSPRLAHIRSQYF.

V is TRBV7-2 and J is TRBJ2-3; TRBD1 is a possible D gene (5 bases). The CDR3 runs to 16 residues. Germline CDR1 SGHTA, CDR2 FQGNSA. V was cut by 0 bases and J by 5 bases, with 15 bases left in between. The CDR3 DNA sequence: TGTGCCAGCAGCTTAGCTAGCCATAATAGGGGAGATACGCAGTATTTT. Translated, it gives CASSLASHNRGDTQYF.

The V gene is TRBV27, the J gene TRBJ2-2, with D possibly matching TRBD1 (5 bases). Trimming stripped 1 base from V and 0 bases from J, with 12 bases between. CDR3 length: 17 amino acids. The germline V gene has CDR1 MNHEY and CDR2 SMNVEV (reference sequence). Here the CDR3 reads CASSLYLRTTNTGELFF. CDR3 bases: TGTGCCAGCAGTTTATATTTGAGGACAACGAACACCGGGGAGCTGTTTTTT.

The CDR3 DNA is TGTGCCAGCAGCTCCTTTACTAGCGCGCTAGAGACCCAGTACTTC. Residues: CASSSFTSALETQYF. The J gene is TRBJ2-5, the V gene TRBV7-8; 7 nucleotides match TRBD2. The CDR3 extends over 15 amino acids. V was clipped by 4 bases and J by 4 bases; unmatched bases: 9. Germline CDR1 is SGHVS and CDR2 is FQNEAQ.

This clone showed up just once. The rearrangement joins TRBV12-1 to TRBJ1-2; the listed D gene, TRBD1, was not tested against the DNA. TRBV12-1 is reported as a pseudogene. The CDR3 length is 15 residues. CDR3 sequence: CASSFARAGGYGYTF. The CDR3 DNA reads as TGTGCCAGCAGCTTTGCCCGGGCAGGGGGCTATGGCTACACCTTC.